Below are 5 T cell receptor beta chains sequenced from a single sample in a study of blood T cells in healthy people across ages. Then a second PCR, running about 7 to 11 cycles, was carried out with a sample-barcoded 5' primer and a J-beta primer mix. TCRdb re-called the 5' RACE reads through MiXCR, storing one row per CDR3 protein. The table has roughly 1.5 million distinct CDR3 sequences, roughly 43% seen once. Material: blood. The receptors originated from a woman aged 18-29 years in good health.

This clonotype has more than one count but fewer than ten. The J gene is TRBJ2-3, the V gene TRBV6-2 or TRBV6-3; maybe TRBD1 (5 bases). The CDR3 loop spans 11 amino acids. Per germline, CDR1 MNHEY and CDR2 SVGEGT. Trimming took 2 bases from V and 12 from J, leaving 9 bases between them. This CDR3 is CASSYRGLQYF. CDR3 DNA sequence: TGTGCCAGCAGTTACAGGGGCTTACAGTATTTT.

About this clonotype itself: A much more abundant neighbour one base away suggests this may be a read error. V is TRBV13 and J is TRBJ2-5; D may be TRBD1 (5 bases). The CDR3 covers 15 residues. Germline CDR1 reads PRHDT; CDR2 reads FYEKMQ (reference sequence). The CDR3 DNA sequence: TGTGTCAGCAGCTTGGTGCAGGGCGGTTCAGAGACCCAGTACTTC. Amino acid sequence: CVSSLVQGGSETQYF.

This clonotype was counted between two and nine times. The DNA for the CDR3 is TGTGCCAGCGTTAGCGGGGTCGAGCAGTACTTC. It encodes CASVSGVEQYF. J is TRBJ2-5 and V is TRBV7-8, with 8 nucleotides matching TRBD2. The DNA end is more similar to TRBJ2-7, so the J call may be wrong. The CDR3 is 11 amino acids. Germline values: CDR1 SGHVS, CDR2 FQNEAQ.

The chain is built from TRBV13 and TRBJ2-3; D gene uncertain. Germline V gene sequence: CDR1 PRHDT, CDR2 FYEKMQ (reference sequence). This CDR3 has 15 residues. The V end was cut by 5 bases, the J end by 1 base, with 13 bases between. This CDR3 is CASSARSLGTDTQYF. Written as DNA, the CDR3 is TGTGCCAGCAGCGCGCGATCCTTGGGCACAGATACGCAGTATTTT.

The V gene is TRBV14, the J gene TRBJ1-1; maybe TRBD1 (6 bases). The CDR3 is 18 residues long. In germline, CDR1 is SGHDN, CDR2 FVKESK. V lost 2 bases and J 0 bases, leaving 19 bases between the germline ends. CDR3: CASSQQTLGTLMNTEAFF. The CDR3 DNA is TGTGCCAGCAGCCAACAAACTTTAGGGACACTTATGAACACTGAAGCTTTCTTT.